Following are 11 T cell receptor beta chains from one sample sequenced in a study of response to subunit inactivated influenza vaccine. MiXCR was run by TCRdb on the RT-PCR reads, yielding one entry per CDR3 protein. The data contain roughly 670,000 distinct CDR3 sequences, around 15% of them singletons. Sequences were derived from PBMCs from blood, sampled 14 to 15 days before vaccination. The origin of the receptors is a man aged 45-65 years who received an inactivated influenza vaccine.

This clonotype was counted between two and nine times. The chain has TRBV25-1 and TRBJ1-6; TRBD1 matches 9 bases. The length of the CDR3 is 15 residues. Germline V gives CDR1 MGHDK, CDR2 SYGVNS. The junction had 9 bases not matched to a gene; V was cut back by 5 bases and J by 10 bases. The CDR3, as DNA: TGTGCCAGCAGTTCCCCGGGACAGGGTAACTCACCCCTCCACTTT. Its translation is CASSSPGQGNSPLHF.

This clonotype occurred a few times. V gene TRBV10-2 combines with J gene TRBJ2-1, with D possibly being TRBD1 or TRBD2 (5 bases each). This CDR3 region has 15 residues. V lost 9 bases and J lost 2, with 17 bases in between. In germline, CDR1 is WSHSY, CDR2 SAAADI. For the CDR3, the DNA is TGCGCCAGTTCTCCCACTAGAGGGGCCTACAATGAGCAGTTCTTC. This gives the protein CASSPTRGAYNEQFF.

This clonotype was seen a few times. The chain combines TRBV5-1 with TRBJ2-5; unclear D gene. The CDR3 length is 15 residues. Germline values: CDR1 SGHRS, CDR2 YFSETQ. V lost 0 bases, J lost 0 bases, and 9 bases lay in between. The CDR3 spells CASSLATAHQETQYF. The CDR3 DNA is TGCGCCAGCAGCTTGGCAACAGCGCACCAAGAGACCCAGTACTTC.

The CDR3 loop reads CASSLARTASNTGELFF. DNA of the CDR3: TGCGCCAGCAGCTTGGCGAGGACGGCTTCGAACACCGGGGAGCTGTTTTTT. This chain joins TRBV5-1 and TRBJ2-2, with no clear D. This CDR3 has 17 residues. CDR1 is SGHRS, CDR2 YFSETQ, per germline. Trimming took 0 bases from V and 0 from J, leaving 12 bases between them.

This clonotype was recorded many times. The gene calls are TRBV9 and TRBJ2-1; 8 bases fit TRBD1. Trimming at V came to 1 base and at J to 1 base, leaving 1 base not matched to a gene. Germline V gives CDR1 SGDLS, CDR2 YYNGEE. This CDR3 spans 15 amino acids. CDR3 residues: CASSVQGASYNEQFF. CDR3 DNA sequence: TGTGCCAGCAGCGTACAGGGGGCGTCCTACAATGAGCAGTTCTTC.

This clonotype has more than one count but fewer than ten. The V and J genes are TRBV10-3 and TRBJ2-1; 7 bases are shared with TRBD2. Germline CDR1 reads ENHRY; CDR2 reads SYGVKD. The CDR3 loop spans 17 amino acids. The ends lost 1 base at V and 8 bases at J; junction bases unmatched: 14. The CDR3 nucleotides read TGTGCCATCAGTGAGTTGGGCACTAGCGCGGGCGGCCATGAGCAGTTCTTC. Its translation is CAISELGTSAGGHEQFF.

V is TRBV20-1 and J is TRBJ2-3; 7 positions agree with TRBD2. The germline V gene has CDR1 DFQATT and CDR2 SNEGSKA (reference sequence). Trimming took 6 bases from V and 6 from J; bases not matched to a gene: 12. The CDR3 has 14 residues. The CDR3 nucleotides read TGCAGTGCATTCGGGGGGACCTTTGTGGATACGCAGTATTTT. Its protein is CSAFGGTFVDTQYF.

The J gene is TRBJ1-4, the V gene TRBV20-1; possibly TRBD1 for D (5 bases). The V end lost 3 bases, the J end lost 8 bases, and 13 bases lay between the germline ends. CDR3 length equals 13 residues. Germline assignment: CDR1 DFQATT and CDR2 SNEGSKA (reference sequence). The DNA for the CDR3 is TGCAGTGCTAGGGGCCGGGGGACGGAAAAACTGTTTTTT. Protein product: CSARGRGTEKLFF.

This clonotype has a count of ten or more. V usage is TRBV29-1 and J usage is TRBJ2-3; a possible D gene is TRBD2 (5 bases). The CDR3 runs to 15 residues. The V end was cut by 2 bases, the J end by 1 base, with 13 bases between. Germline CDR1 SQVTM, CDR2 ANQGSEA. In nucleotides, the CDR3 is TGCAGCGTTGAATGGGTGGGAGCGGGCACAGATACGCAGTATTTT. It yields the protein CSVEWVGAGTDTQYF.

This clonotype occurred a few times. V gene TRBV7-2 combines with J gene TRBJ2-7, with 7 bases matching TRBD2. The junction had 8 bases not matched to a gene; V was cut back by 1 base and J by 5 bases. Looked up from germline, CDR1 is SGHTA and CDR2 is FQGNSA. CDR3 length: 15 amino acids. The CDR3 spells CASSLVAGVPNEQYF. CDR3 sequence (DNA): TGTGCCAGCAGCTTAGTGGCGGGAGTCCCCAACGAGCAGTACTTC.

CDR3 sequence: CASGGTGYNEQFF. The CDR3 bases are TGTGCCAGCGGAGGGACAGGATACAATGAGCAGTTCTTC. The chain links TRBV11-2 to TRBJ2-1, with 8 bases lining up with TRBD1. The CDR3 runs to 13 residues. CDR1 is SGHAT and CDR2 is FQNNGV in the germline V gene. Unmatched junction bases numbered 4, after V lost 8 bases and J lost 4 bases.